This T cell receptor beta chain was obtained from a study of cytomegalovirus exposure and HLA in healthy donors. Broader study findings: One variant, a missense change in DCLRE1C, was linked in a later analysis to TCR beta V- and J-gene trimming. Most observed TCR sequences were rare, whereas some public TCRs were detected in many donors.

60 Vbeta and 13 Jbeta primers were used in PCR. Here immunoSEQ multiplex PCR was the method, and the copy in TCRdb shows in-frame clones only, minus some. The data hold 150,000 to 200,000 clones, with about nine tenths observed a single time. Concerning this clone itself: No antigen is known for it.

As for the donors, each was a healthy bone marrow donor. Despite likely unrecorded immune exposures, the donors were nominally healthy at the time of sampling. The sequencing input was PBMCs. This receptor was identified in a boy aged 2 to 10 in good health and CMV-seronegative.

The CDR3 bases are TGCGCCAGCAGCCAAGATCCCAAGGGGGCGAACACCGGGGAGCTGTTTTTT. Protein product: CASSQDPKGANTGELFF. The rearrangement joins TRBV4-1 to TRBJ2-2, with D maybe TRBD1 (6 bases). This CDR3 is 17 amino acids long. Germline V gives CDR1 MGHRA, CDR2 YSYEKL. V was pared by 0 bases and J by 0 bases, with 11 bases between.